The source of this T cell receptor (beta chain) is a study of T cell clonotyping in hematopoietic cell transplantation. Broader study findings: CD4 and CD8 repertoire contributions could not be separated without sorting.

Sequenced by immunoSEQ multiplex PCR; TCRdb stores in-frame clones only, minus some. The profile shows about 5,000 clones, roughly 29% of them singletons. Trimming removed 4 bases at V and 4 bases at J, with 13 bases between. Germline CDR1 reads MNHEY; CDR2 reads SVGAGI. The CDR3 sequence is 14 residues long. On this clone: Antigen unknown.

Recipient blood drawn about 28 days pretransplant and days 30, 100, 180 after. The sequencing used peripheral blood mononuclear cells, collected 180 days after allogeneic stem cell transplant. The receptor was isolated from a male patient in his thirties or forties who had an allogeneic stem cell transplant from an unrelated donor, so the T cells may come from the graft donor. Some clones in this sample may be carry-over from other donors' samples. The rearrangement links TRBV6-5 to TRBJ2-5; perhaps TRBD2 as D (5 bases). CDR3 sequence (DNA): TGTGCCAGCAGTTGGGGAACTGGAGGAGAGACCCAGTACTTC. Protein sequence: CASSWGTGGETQYF.